This T cell receptor (beta chain) was sequenced for a study of blood T cell repertoires in COVID-19. For the study at large: PBMCs, B-cell-depleted T cells, or T cells were the source of the cDNA or gDNA that made up the material.

TCRdb's copy holds only in-frame clones and misses some; the assay was immunoSEQ multiplex PCR. The data contain around 200,000 clones, more than 75% of them seen just once; the ten biggest clones take up less than 3%. The CDR3 extends over 15 amino acids. V lost 7 bases to trimming and J lost 1 base, with 13 bases between them. Germline CDR1 and CDR2: MNHEY and SVGAGI. The specimen was peripheral blood. The TCR comes from a middle-aged man with active or convalescent COVID-19. This sequence joins TRBV6-5 and TRBJ1-4, with D unclear. The CDR3 spells CASKVTRGTNEKLFF. In DNA, the CDR3 is TGTGCCAGCAAAGTGACGAGAGGAACTAATGAAAAACTGTTTTTT.